The source of this TCR beta chain is a study of T cell responses to AZD1222 COVID-19 vaccine. Study-level results: Regions 160-218 and 743-854 held dominance among vaccine-associated CD4 TCRs, which spanned spike. Nearly half of spike-specific TCRs reportedly go after variant regions that carry no mutations.

This CDR3 comprises 17 residues. The V and J ends lost 4 bases and 0 bases, in that order; junction bases with no gene match: 9. CDR1 is SGHRS, CDR2 YFSETQ, per germline. Sequenced by immunoSEQ multiplex PCR; TCRdb stores in-frame clones only, minus some. This table has under 200,000 clones, around nine tenths appearing once. This clone was observed once. Its antigen is not known. The receptor comes from an adult who received the AZD1222 COVID-19 vaccine. Source: peripheral blood, taken 28 days after the second AZD1222 dose. This chain connects TRBV5-1 to TRBJ1-4; 7 nucleotides agree with TRBD1. DNA for the CDR3: TGCGCCAGCAGCACCGCCGGACAGGCTGCAACTAATGAAAAACTGTTTTTT. Translating it yields CASSTAGQAATNEKLFF.